Listed here are 21 T cell receptor beta chains from one sample, sequenced in a study of CXCR3-negative and CXCR3-positive naive CD8 T cells. UMI labels and 5' RACE were used to prepare the TRB cDNA libraries. TCRdb reprocessed the 5' RACE reads, keeping one entry per CDR3 protein, no DNA. This sample's table reports under 7,000 distinct CDR3 sequences. The sample consisted of naive CXCR3- CD8+ T cells from blood. Subset specified: CD45RO-CCR7+CD27+CD95- naive CD8+ T cells lacking CXCR3 (TNR3-). These receptors all come from a human donor in good health. Some clones in this sample may be carry-over from other donors' samples.

The chain joins TRBV14 to TRBJ1-3. CDR1 is SGHDN and CDR2 is FVKESK in the germline V gene. This CDR3 spans 12 amino acids. The CDR3 loop is CASSQEGPTIYF. The full variable domain, in which reference TRBV14 and TRBJ1-3 provide the parts outside the CDR3, is EAGVTQFPSHSVIEKGQTVTLRCDPISGHDNLYWYRRVMGKEIKFLLHFVKESKQDESGMPNNRFLAERTGGTYSTLKVQPAELEDSGVYFCASSQEGPTIYFGEGSWLTVV.

This chain joins TRBV27 and TRBJ1-5; TCRdb's D call of TRBD1 is untestable without DNA. Per germline, CDR1 MNHEY and CDR2 SMNVEV (reference sequence). This CDR3 region has 15 residues. CDR3 sequence: CASGIAGAGNQPQHF.

This clonotype is classed as medium-sized by frequency. The chain recombines TRBV29-1 with TRBJ1-2; TCRdb returns TRBD1, unconfirmable since there is no DNA. Looked up from germline, CDR1 is SQVTM and CDR2 is ANQGSEA. The CDR3 runs to 13 residues. The CDR3 is CSVEPGRSAGYTF.

V gene TRBV7-9 combines with J gene TRBJ1-5; lacking DNA, the TRBD1 call made by TCRdb goes unchecked. Germline V gene sequence: CDR1 SEHNR, CDR2 FQNEAQ (reference sequence). CDR3 length: 15 residues. CDR3 loop: CASSRGTVSNQPQHF.

The chain couples TRBV4-1 to TRBJ2-1; as DNA is missing, the TRBD2 call by TCRdb cannot be tested. Germline values: CDR1 MGHRA, CDR2 YSYEKL. The CDR3 is made up of 12 amino acids. This CDR3 is CASSLLRGGQFF.

This clonotype is labeled medium-sized based on frequency. The rearrangement joins TRBV19 to TRBJ1-5; lacking DNA, the TRBD1 call made by TCRdb goes unchecked. The germline V gene has CDR1 LNHDA and CDR2 SQIVND (reference sequence). The CDR3 spans 16 residues. The CDR3 protein is CATRFYGSGTDQPQHF.

The gene calls are TRBV6-2 or TRBV6-3 and TRBJ2-1; TCRdb designates TRBD2, a call that cannot be tested without DNA. The V gene's germline CDR1 is MNHEY and CDR2 SVGEGT. The CDR3 loop spans 14 amino acids. CDR3 sequence: CASSVLAGDNEQFF.

This clonotype counts as large by frequency. V is TRBV9 and J is TRBJ1-1. Germline V lookup: CDR1 SGDLS, CDR2 YYNGEE. This CDR3 is 16 amino acids long. This CDR3 is CASSATSSNRNTEAFF.

The rearrangement joins TRBV20-1 to TRBJ2-1; TCRdb's D call of TRBD2 is untestable without DNA. CDR1 is DFQATT and CDR2 is SNEGSKA in the germline V gene (reference sequence). The CDR3 consists of 16 residues. CDR3: CSARSTLAGGGNEQFF.

The rearrangement joins TRBV19 to TRBJ2-1. CDR1 and CDR2 from the germline V gene are LNHDA and SQIVND (reference sequence). This CDR3 spans 15 amino acids. The CDR3 here is CASSISGSSYNEQFF.

This clonotype is called medium-sized based on its frequency. The chain joins TRBV4-1 to TRBJ1-1; TCRdb's D call, TRBD1, is unchecked because there is no DNA. The germline V gene has CDR1 MGHRA and CDR2 YSYEKL. The CDR3 length is 15 residues. The CDR3 sequence: CASSYRQGSDTEAFF.

J is TRBJ1-2 and V is TRBV9; TCRdb selects TRBD1, and the lack of DNA leaves this call unchecked. Germline CDR1 is SGDLS and CDR2 is YYNGEE. CDR3 size: 13 residues. This CDR3 is CASSVTGSYGYTF. The full variable domain, completed using reference TRBV9 and TRBJ1-2, is DSGVTQTPKHLITATGQRVTLRCSPRSGDLSVYWYQQSLDQGLQFLIQYYNGEERAKGNILERFSAQQFPDLHSELNLSSLELGDSALYFCASSVTGSYGYTFGSGTRLTVV.

The chain has TRBV5-4 and TRBJ2-5; TCRdb designates TRBD1, a call that cannot be tested without DNA. The CDR3 contains 14 residues. CDR1 is SGHNT and CDR2 is YYREEE in the germline V gene (reference sequence). Here the CDR3 reads CASSWEGREETQYF. The variable domain in full, with the rest retrieved from reference TRBV5-4 and TRBJ2-5, is ETGVTQSPTHLIKTRGQQVTLRCSSQSGHNTVSWYQQALGQGPQFIFQYYREEENGRGNFPPRFSGLQFPNYSSELNVNALELDDSALYLCASSWEGREETQYFGPGTRLLVL.

This clonotype is identified as medium-sized from frequency. This CDR3 is CASSLAWTGATFNEQFF. The J gene is TRBJ2-1, the V gene TRBV11-2; TCRdb indicates TRBD1, and absent DNA this call remains unverified. The CDR3 length is 17 residues. Germline assignment: CDR1 SGHAT and CDR2 FQNNGV.

Considering frequency, this clonotype is medium-sized. V gene TRBV29-1 combines with J gene TRBJ2-3. Germline values: CDR1 SQVTM, CDR2 ANQGSEA. The CDR3 totals 14 residues. The CDR3: CSVDNGQSTDTQYF.

The V gene is TRBV4-2, the J gene TRBJ2-1. This CDR3 has 14 amino acids. Germline V gives CDR1 LGHNA, CDR2 YNFKEQ. This chain's CDR3 is CASSQEYGNNEQFF.

By frequency, this clonotype is medium-sized. The chain combines TRBV29-1 with TRBJ1-1. CDR1 and CDR2 from the germline V gene are SQVTM and ANQGSEA. The length of the CDR3 is 14 residues. The CDR3 is CSVHHGDRNTEAFF.

This chain links TRBV29-1 with TRBJ1-2; TCRdb's D gene call, TRBD1, goes unchecked for lack of DNA. The length of the CDR3 is 12 residues. Germline lookup yields CDR1 SQVTM and CDR2 ANQGSEA. Here the CDR3 reads CSVARGAYGYTF.

This clonotype is identified as medium-sized from frequency. The chain couples TRBV12-3 or TRBV12-4 to TRBJ2-7; TCRdb's D call of TRBD1 is untestable without DNA. CDR3 size: 14 residues. Here the CDR3 reads CASSFSQGAYEQYF.

The chain has TRBV27 and TRBJ1-6; without DNA, the TCRdb call of TRBD1 cannot be checked. CDR3 length: 13 residues. The germline V gene encodes CDR1 MNHEY and CDR2 SMNVEV (reference sequence). The CDR3 reads CASSPDSWSPLHF.

By frequency, this clonotype registers medium-sized. The rearrangement joins TRBV29-1 to TRBJ2-1; the D gene TCRdb calls, TRBD2, cannot be checked with no DNA. This CDR3 spans 16 amino acids. Germline V CDR1 and CDR2: SQVTM, ANQGSEA. The CDR3 sequence is CSVEDLGKQGGLAQFF.